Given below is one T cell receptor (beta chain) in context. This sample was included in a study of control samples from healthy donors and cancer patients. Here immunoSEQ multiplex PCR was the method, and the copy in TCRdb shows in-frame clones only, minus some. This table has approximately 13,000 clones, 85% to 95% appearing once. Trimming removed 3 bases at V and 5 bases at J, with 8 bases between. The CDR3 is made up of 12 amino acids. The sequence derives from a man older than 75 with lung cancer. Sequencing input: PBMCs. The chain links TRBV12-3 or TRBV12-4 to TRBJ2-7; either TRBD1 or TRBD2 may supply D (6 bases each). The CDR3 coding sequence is TGTGCCAGCAGTTTCGGGGGCCACGAGCAGTACGTC. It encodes CASSFGGHEQYV.